This is a list of T cell receptor beta chains from one sample in a study of T cells in narcolepsy. Produced via immunoSEQ multiplex PCR; TCRdb's table is partial and in-frame only. The table includes just over 20,000 clones, roughly four fifths detected once. The sequencing input was memory (CD45RA-) CD4+ T cells from blood. The source is a human donor in good health. Each CDR3 is given with its conserved first and last residue. A D gene is named only where the DNA matches it firmly. Clone sizes are given selectively: once, few, many, or a class where the clone is expanded.

CDR3: CASSFSAASNEKLFF
DNA: TGTGCCAGCAGCTTTTCGGCAGCGAGTAATGAAAAACTGTTTTTT
J: TRBJ1-4
V: TRBV5-4
D: NA
size: NA

CDR3: CACSEAHSYEQYF
DNA: TGTGCCTGCAGTGAAGCGCACTCCTACGAGCAGTACTTC
J: TRBJ2-7
V: TRBV6-1
D: NA
size: once

CDR3: CASSVAVASPLHF
DNA: TGTGCCAGCAGCGTAGCTGTGGCTTCACCCCTCCACTTT
J: TRBJ1-6
V: TRBV9
D: NA
size: once

CDR3: CASSLGLVIANEQFF
DNA: TGTGCCAGCAGCTTGGGACTAGTTATTGCCAATGAGCAGTTCTTC
J: TRBJ2-1
V: TRBV7-2
D: TRBD2
size: NA

CDR3: CASSLVSGGNYGYTF
DNA: TGCGCCAGCAGCTTGGTGTCAGGGGGAAACTATGGCTACACCTTC
J: TRBJ1-2
V: TRBV5-1
D: TRBD1
size: NA

CDR3: CASRGQVNQPQHF
DNA: TGTGCCAGTAGGGGACAGGTCAATCAGCCCCAGCATTTT
J: TRBJ1-5
V: TRBV19
D: TRBD1
size: NA

CDR3: CASSPWDRLNTEAFF
DNA: TGTGCCAGCAGCCCATGGGACAGGCTGAACACTGAAGCTTTCTTT
J: TRBJ1-1
V: TRBV11-3
D: TRBD1
size: NA

CDR3: CAWRAGGWEYTGELFF
DNA: TGTGCCTGGAGGGCGGGGGGGTGGGAGTACACCGGGGAGCTGTTTTTT
J: TRBJ2-2
V: TRBV30
D: TRBD2
size: NA

CDR3: CASSTGQGRYEQYF
DNA: TGTGCCAGCAGCACCGGACAGGGCCGGTACGAGCAGTACTTC
J: TRBJ2-7
V: TRBV5-4
D: TRBD1
size: NA

CDR3: CASSEGGGRNEQFF
DNA: TGTGCCAGCAGTGAAGGCGGCGGTCGCAATGAGCAGTTCTTC
J: TRBJ2-1
V: TRBV6-1
D: NA
size: NA

CDR3: CASSSDGQSNEQFF
DNA: TGTGCCAGCAGCTCCGATGGACAGTCCAATGAGCAGTTCTTC
J: TRBJ2-1
V: TRBV7-2
D: NA
size: NA

CDR3: CAISVVRMGDTQYF
DNA: TGTGCCATCAGTGTAGTCCGGATGGGAGATACGCAGTATTTT
J: TRBJ2-3
V: TRBV10-3
D: NA
size: NA

CDR3: CASSQDPRPEKLFF
DNA: TGCGCCAGCAGCCAAGATCCCAGACCTGAAAAACTGTTTTTT
J: TRBJ1-4
V: TRBV4-3
D: NA
size: NA

CDR3: CASSWGQRIGEQYF
DNA: TGCGCCAGCAGCTGGGGACAGCGGATAGGCGAGCAGTACTTC
J: TRBJ2-7
V: TRBV5-1
D: TRBD1
size: NA

CDR3: CASSLVTAGTETQYF
DNA: TGCGCCAGCAGCTTGGTAACAGCGGGAACGGAGACCCAGTACTTC
J: TRBJ2-5
V: TRBV5-1
D: TRBD2
size: NA

CDR3: CASSVRDGRISGNTIYF
DNA: TGTGCCAGCAGCGTCCGGGACGGGAGGATCTCTGGAAACACCATATATTTT
J: TRBJ1-3
V: TRBV9
D: NA
size: NA

CDR3: CASSARGLGTLLYEQYF
DNA: TGTGCCAGCAGTGCCCGCGGATTAGGAACGCTCCTCTACGAGCAGTACTTC
J: TRBJ2-7
V: TRBV27
D: NA
size: once